Shown below are 11 T cell receptor beta chains from a single sample sequenced in a study of cytomegalovirus exposure and HLA in healthy donors. 13 Jbeta primers and 60 Vbeta primers were used for the PCR. The repertoire was sequenced with immunoSEQ multiplex PCR; TCRdb's copy has only in-frame clones and lacks some. The sample carries over 150,000 clones, approximately 70% recorded once. Sequencing was performed on PBMCs. Receptors were obtained from a woman between 18 and 29 years old in good health and CMV-seropositive.

This clone has only a few counts. The chain joins TRBV6-5 to TRBJ1-6; 8 bases agree with TRBD1. Germline-derived CDR1 and CDR2 are MNHEY and SVGAGI. V trimming: 0 bases; J trimming: 7 bases; junction bases outside the gene matches: 2. This CDR3 is 15 amino acids long. CDR3 sequence: CASSYSRTGNSPLHF. CDR3 bases: TGTGCCAGCAGTTACTCGAGGACAGGGAATTCACCCCTCCACTTT.

The V and J genes are TRBV13 and TRBJ2-5, with 7 nucleotides matching TRBD1. The end of the DNA fits TRBJ2-7 better, so the J call may be wrong. The CDR3 has 14 amino acids. Germline lookup yields CDR1 PRHDT and CDR2 FYEKMQ (reference sequence). CDR3 DNA sequence: TGTGCCAGCAGCTTAACGGGACAGAACTACGAGCAGTACTTC. It encodes CASSLTGQNYEQYF.

This chain connects TRBV29-1 to TRBJ2-2; 7 bases align to TRBD2. The CDR3 contains 11 residues. Trimming took 7 bases from V and 6 from J; bases not matched to a gene: 2. CDR1 is SQVTM, CDR2 ANQGSEA, per germline. In nucleotides, the CDR3 is TGCAGCGCGGGGGGAGCCGGGGAGCTGTTTTTT. Translation: CSAGGAGELFF.

The chain has TRBV6-1 and TRBJ1-5, with a weak D call TRBD1 (5 bases). Between the trimmed V and J ends, which lost 4 bases and 6 bases, there was a span of 10 bases. The germline V gene encodes CDR1 MNHNS and CDR2 SASEGT. CDR3 length: 13 amino acids. The CDR3: CASSGERGQPQHF. The CDR3 DNA follows: TGTGCCAGCAGTGGGGAAAGGGGTCAGCCCCAGCATTTT.

Note on this clone: No DNA is shown, since the ends of the CDR3 on it are uncertain; the CDR3 is the one TCRdb lists. V is TRBV7-2 and J is TRBJ1-1. Inclusive of both ends, the CDR3 amounts to 14 amino acids. Per germline, CDR1 SGHTA and CDR2 FQGNSA. The CDR3 loop reads CASILGGGGTEAFF.

The rearrangement uses TRBV7-2 and TRBJ2-3; the match to TRBD2 covers 9 bases. The trim removed 3 bases at V and 4 bases at J, leaving 2 bases unmatched. CDR3 length: 14 residues. CDR1 SGHTA and CDR2 FQGNSA come from the germline V gene. The CDR3 is CASSFGTSPDTQYF. CDR3 coding DNA: TGTGCCAGCAGCTTCGGGACTAGCCCAGATACGCAGTATTTT.

This clone was counted a few times. The chain recombines TRBV19 with TRBJ1-1; TRBD1 matches at 7 bases. This CDR3 comprises 15 residues. Germline V gene sequence: CDR1 LNHDA, CDR2 SQIVND (reference sequence). Germline trimming cut 5 bases from V and 0 bases from J; bases unmatched to any gene: 6. The CDR3 is CASSFSGQLNTEAFF. CDR3 DNA sequence: TGTGCCAGTAGTTTCTCGGGACAGCTGAACACTGAAGCTTTCTTT.

The chain links TRBV6-5 to TRBJ2-3; 7 bases align to TRBD1. Germline CDR1 and CDR2: MNHEY and SVGAGI. J gave up 10 bases and V 6 bases, and 4 bases lay outside the gene matches. The CDR3 consists of 11 residues. CDR3 DNA: TGTGCCAGCAGCCGACAGGGATCGCAGTATTTT. Its protein is CASSRQGSQYF.

The genes are TRBV7-3 and TRBJ2-1; a possible D gene is TRBD2 (7 bases). Looked up from germline, CDR1 is SGHTA and CDR2 is FQGTGA. There are 16 residues in the CDR3. V was clipped by 1 base and J by 3 bases, with 13 bases between them. CDR3 sequence: CASSLRRGGLYNEQFF. The CDR3 DNA follows: TGTGCCAGCAGCTTAAGGAGGGGGGGCCTCTACAATGAGCAGTTCTTC.

V usage is TRBV6-5 and J usage is TRBJ2-1, with no clear D. In germline, CDR1 is MNHEY, CDR2 SVGAGI. The CDR3 sequence is 15 residues long. V gave up 7 bases and J gave up 6 bases, with 19 bases separating them. The CDR3 is CASTPRLERFNEQFF. The CDR3 DNA reads as TGTGCCAGCACCCCTAGGCTAGAGAGGTTCAATGAGCAGTTCTTC.

The gene calls are TRBV7-9 and TRBJ2-2; D remains ambiguous. CDR3 size: 13 residues. Trimming took 2 bases from V and 4 from J, leaving 5 bases between them. Looked up from germline, CDR1 is SEHNR and CDR2 is FQNEAQ (reference sequence). Here the CDR3 DNA reads TGTGCCAGCAGCTTAACGGGCACCGGGGAGCTGTTTTTT. This sequence encodes CASSLTGTGELFF.